This T cell receptor (beta chain) was observed in a study of lymphopenia after photon versus proton radiotherapy. Assay used: immunoSEQ multiplex PCR; TCRdb lists only in-frame clones, some missing. The table has about 40,000 clones, 70% to 90% seen once; the top ten hold about a tenth. General study results and limits: Only patients who died were analyzed for survival; proton advantage is unproven. Post-nadir TCR diversity decline inversely tracked overall survival among those who died. Photon-treated patients lost naive T cells and TCR diversity; proton-treated stayed stable. Oligoclonal CD8+ Temra expansion after nadir drove photon patients' diversity drop.

This CDR3 is built from 17 residues. V gave up 6 bases and J gave up 0 bases; unmatched junction bases: 10. The germline CDR1 and CDR2 sequences are SNHLY and FYNNEI. This clone was detected only a few times. No antigen is known for it. The chain joins TRBV2 to TRBJ2-4; 8 positions agree with TRBD2. The receptor comes from a woman in her 70s with pancreatic cancer. Some clones in this sample may be carry-over from other donors' samples. The sequenced sample was peripheral blood, obtained from a patient treated with proton-based radiotherapy. The CDR3 sequence is CASSGAGAPLAKNIQYF. The CDR3, as DNA: TGTGCCAGCAGCGGAGCGGGAGCCCCATTAGCCAAAAACATTCAGTACTTC. Based on the CDR3 plus reference TRBV2 and TRBJ2-4, the full variable domain is EPEVTQTPSHQVTQMGQEVILRCVPISNHLYFYWYRQILGQKVEFLVSFYNNEISEKSEIFDDQFSVERPDGSNFTLKIRSTKLEDSAMYFCASSGAGAPLAKNIQYFGAGTRLSVL.